The rows below give T cell receptor beta chains drawn from one sample of a study of cytomegalovirus exposure and HLA in healthy donors. TCRdb's copy holds only in-frame clones and misses some; the assay was immunoSEQ multiplex PCR. The sample includes approximately 200,000 clones, around 78% of them seen just once. The sample comprised PBMCs. The receptors shown here come from a man aged 25-40 years in good health and CMV-seronegative. Each CDR3 is given with its conserved first and last residue. The D gene is left open where the match is weak. Rows give clone size only sometimes, using once, few, many, or a class for an expanded clone.

TRBD1,TRBJ1-1,TRBV28,-,TGTGCCAGCAGTTTGCTAACAGGGGACACTGAAGCTTTCTTT,CASSLLTGDTEAFF
TRBD1,TRBJ2-7,TRBV29-1,-,TGCAGCGTTGAAGGACGAGGACAGGGCACTCCCTACGAGCAGTACTTC,CSVEGRGQGTPYEQYF
-,TRBJ1-1,TRBV30,once,TGTGCCTGGACCCAGGGGAACCGGAACACTGAAGCTTTCTTT,CAWTQGNRNTEAFF
TRBD1,TRBJ2-3,TRBV5-4,-,TGTGCCAGCAGCCCAGGGGGCGCTCTATTCGATACGCAGTATTTT,CASSPGGALFDTQYF
TRBD2,TRBJ2-7,TRBV5-1,-,TGCGCCAGCAGCTCGGGACTAGCGGAGGTCTACGAGCAGTACTTC,CASSSGLAEVYEQYF
TRBD2,TRBJ2-7,TRBV14,-,TGTGCCAGCAGCCAAGTTAGCGGGAGTCCTTACGAGCAGTACTTC,CASSQVSGSPYEQYF
TRBD1,TRBJ1-1,TRBV19,-,TGTGCCAGTAGTATTCGGGACAGAATTGAAGCTTTCTTT,CASSIRDRIEAFF
TRBD1,TRBJ2-2,TRBV5-1,once,TGCGCCAGCAGCCCTGACAGGGCCGGGGAGCTGTTTTTT,CASSPDRAGELFF
TRBD1,TRBJ2-7,TRBV7-2,few,TGTGCCAGCAGCTGGCGGGACAGGGCGCGCGAGCAGTACTTC,CASSWRDRAREQYF
TRBD1,TRBJ1-5,TRBV5-5,few,TGTGCCAGCAGCCTAGGGGACAGGGACGGTCAGCCCCAGCATTTT,CASSLGDRDGQPQHF
-,TRBJ2-1,TRBV5-1,-,TGCGCCAGCAGCCGCGACAACAACAATGAGCAGTTCTTC,CASSRDNNNEQFF
TRBD1,TRBJ2-5,TRBV5-1,-,TGCGCCAGCAGCATCGGACAGGGGGCGCGGGAGACCCAGTACTTC,CASSIGQGARETQYF
TRBD1,TRBJ2-7,TRBV13,-,TGTGCCAGCAGCCCCGACAGGGGAGGACAGTACTTC,CASSPDRGGQYF
TRBD1,TRBJ1-5,TRBV28,few,TGTGCCAGCAGTACCCCGGACAGGGGCAATCAGCCCCAGCATTTT,CASSTPDRGNQPQHF
TRBD1,TRBJ1-1,TRBV5-6,-,TGTGCCAGCAGGAATAGGGACAGCGAAGCTTTCTTT,CASRNRDSEAFF
TRBD1,TRBJ2-3,TRBV2,-,TGTGCCAGCAGAGCCTGGACAGGGTTTGATACGCAGTATTTT,CASRAWTGFDTQYF
TRBD2,TRBJ2-1,TRBV10-3,-,TGTGCCATCAGTGGGTCCGGGAGGGGATCTATGTACGAGCAGTTCTTC,CAISGSGRGSMYEQFF
TRBD1,TRBJ2-1,TRBV18,-,TGTGCCAGCTCACCGGAAAGGACAGGGTCCTACAATGAGCAGTTCTTC,CASSPERTGSYNEQFF
-,TRBJ2-3,TRBV13,-,TGTGCCAGCAGCACCCGAGGGCCTTATACGCAGTATTTT,CASSTRGPYTQYF
TRBD2,TRBJ2-5,TRBV5-1,-,TGCGCCAGCAGCTTGGCCTTCGGGCTAGCGGCCAGCCAAGAGACCCAGTACTTC,CASSLAFGLAASQETQYF
TRBD1,TRBJ1-5,TRBV9,-,TGTGCCAGCATCAGACAATCGGACAGGGTAAGAGGGGACAATCAGCCCCAGCATTTT,CASIRQSDRVRGDNQPQHF
-,TRBJ2-1,TRBV20-1,once,TGCAGTGCTTCCCCAGGGTTCCGGAATTTCTTC,CSASPGFRNFF
TRBD2,TRBJ2-1,TRBV5-1,once,TGCGCCAGCAGCTTGTATCCTAGCGGGAGATCGGTGGACAATGAGCAGTTCTTC,CASSLYPSGRSVDNEQFF
TRBD1,TRBJ2-2,TRBV4-1,-,TGCGCCAGCAGCCGACGGAAAGGGGGCGCGGGCACCGGGGAGCTGTTTTTT,CASSRRKGGAGTGELFF
-,TRBJ1-2,TRBV5-6,few,TGTGCCAGCAGCTTGGGTGGGGCGAGCTATGGCTACACCTTC,CASSLGGASYGYTF
-,TRBJ2-3,TRBV25-1,-,TGTGCCAGCAGTGAATATGGCGGCCTAGTTAGCACAGATACGCAGTATTTT,CASSEYGGLVSTDTQYF
-,TRBJ1-1,TRBV27,-,TGTGCCAGCAGTTTATCCAGGGGCGGTACTGAAGCTTTCTTT,CASSLSRGGTEAFF
TRBD1,TRBJ1-2,TRBV5-8,-,TGTGCCAGCAGCATCCGGGACAGGGGGTTCAAAGGCTACACCTTC,CASSIRDRGFKGYTF
-,TRBJ1-1,TRBV27,-,TGTGCCAGCAGTTTAGGGTTCCGGGGGAAGAACACTGAAGCTTTCTTT,CASSLGFRGKNTEAFF
TRBD1,TRBJ1-2,TRBV29-1,few,TGCAGCGTGATGACAGGGGGGACGTTATCGGACTATGGCTACACCTTC,CSVMTGGTLSDYGYTF
TRBD1,TRBJ1-6,TRBV2,-,TGTGCCAGCAGACCGACAGGGGAGTCACCCCTCCACTTT,CASRPTGESPLHF
-,TRBJ1-6,TRBV28,-,TGTGCCAGCAGTGAGACACCCCTCGCCAGTAATTCGCCCCTCCACTTT,CASSETPLASNSPLHF
TRBD2,TRBJ2-1,TRBV10-3,-,TGTGCCATCGAAAATAGCGGGAGTGGCCCCTACAATGAGCAGTTCTTC,CAIENSGSGPYNEQFF
TRBD1,TRBJ2-3,TRBV5-1,-,TGCGCCAGCAGCCCCCGGGACAGATACACAGATACGCAGTATTTT,CASSPRDRYTDTQYF
TRBD1,TRBJ1-5,TRBV9,-,TGTGCCAGCACAGGGACAGGGCAGGATCAGCCCCAGCATTTT,CASTGTGQDQPQHF
TRBD1,TRBJ1-5,TRBV19,-,TGTGCCAGTAGGGGGACAGGCCTCGTTGGCAATCAGCCCCAGCATTTT,CASRGTGLVGNQPQHF
TRBD2,TRBJ2-3,TRBV7-9,-,TGTGCCAGCAGCTTAGTAGCGGGACCAGCGCAGTATTTT,CASSLVAGPAQYF
-,TRBJ2-7,TRBV6-6,-,TGTGCCAGCAAGGGGGTGAATAAGCAGTACTTC,CASKGVNKQYF
-,TRBJ2-1,TRBV10-1,once,TGCGCCAGCAGTGAGTCGGAGGGGGCTAGCGCCTACAATGAGCAGCTCTTC,CASSESEGASAYNEQLF
TRBD1,TRBJ2-7,TRBV6-1,-,TGTGCCAGCAGTAAAGACAGGGGAAAGGGCTACGAGCAGTACTTC,CASSKDRGKGYEQYF
-,TRBJ2-4,TRBV7-2,-,TGTGCCAGCAGCTCCAGGACTGTAGCCAAAAACATTCAGTACTTC,CASSSRTVAKNIQYF
-,TRBJ1-2,TRBV29-1,-,TGCAGCGTTGATAGCAGGGTCTATGGCTACACCTTC,CSVDSRVYGYTF
-,TRBJ1-1,TRBV7-2,-,TGTGCCAGCAGCTTCGGACTTTGGCGGATGAACACTGAAGCTTTCTTT,CASSFGLWRMNTEAFF
TRBD1,TRBJ2-1,TRBV2,-,TGTGCCAGCAGGATAGACAGGGGCGCGAGGGATGAGCAGTTCTTC,CASRIDRGARDEQFF
-,TRBJ1-4,TRBV28,-,TGTGCCAGCAGTTTGTCCGGGTTCGGGGAAAAACTGTTTTTT,CASSLSGFGEKLFF
-,TRBJ1-5,TRBV6-5,-,TGTGCCAGCAGTTACCCCACTGATAAGATTGGTCAGCCCCAGCATTTT,CASSYPTDKIGQPQHF
TRBD2,TRBJ2-2,TRBV6-5,-,TGTGCCAGCAGCTTAATTAGCGGGAACGGGGAGCTGTTTTTT,CASSLISGNGELFF
-,TRBJ2-3,TRBV11-3,few,TGTGCCAGCAGCCAAACCCACGGACTTTCCGGCACAGATACGCAGTATTTT,CASSQTHGLSGTDTQYF
TRBD1,TRBJ1-2,TRBV27,-,TGTGCCAGCAGTACAGGGGCGTACTATGGCTACACCTTC,CASSTGAYYGYTF
-,TRBJ2-1,TRBV6-1,-,TGTGCCAGCAGGAGGTATGAGCAGTTCTTC,CASRRYEQFF
TRBD1,TRBJ1-4,TRBV19,once,TGTGCCAGTAGTCGTCAGGGGGGAAATGAAAAACTGTTTTTT,CASSRQGGNEKLFF
-,TRBJ2-7,TRBV21-1,-,TGTGCCAGCAGCAACGGGAGGGACAGCGTCTACGAGCAGTACTTC,CASSNGRDSVYEQYF
-,TRBJ1-3,TRBV4-1,-,TGCGCCAGCGGCACAGGGTACGGAAACACCATATATTTT,CASGTGYGNTIYF
-,TRBJ2-1,TRBV19,-,TGTGCCAGTAGTATCCTGGCAGGGGCGGCCAATGAGCAGTTCTTC,CASSILAGAANEQFF
-,TRBJ2-7,TRBV27,few,TGTGCCAGCAGTCTAAACAGGGACGAGCAGTACTTC,CASSLNRDEQYF